The sequence of this TCR beta chain was determined in a study of T cell repertoires in cytomegalovirus infection. Across the study: A matching HLA type, together with CMV infection, was signaled by public TCR beta signatures.

Study-level points and caveats: Summed frequency of shared TCR beta families picked out CMV carriers who also had the relevant HLA. In two of eight donors, the top clonotype was HLA-C-restricted CMV-specific.

CDR1 is SGHVS, CDR2 FNYEAQ, per germline. CDR3 length equals 13 residues. A single record per CDR3 protein comes from TCRdb applying MiXCR to the reads. The table has approximately 750,000 distinct CDR3 sequences, less than 40% seen once. Note on this clonotype: The antigen is undetermined. The junction departs from the called germline gene at one end, perhaps through a read error.

The chain combines TRBV7-6 with TRBJ1-3; D gene ambiguous. This receptor was obtained from a human donor in good health (CMV status not recorded). Some clones in this sample may be carry-over from other donors' samples. The material sequenced was PBMCs. The CDR3 sequence is CASSVGFGNTIYF. Here the CDR3 DNA reads TGTGCTAGCAGCGTGGGTTTCGGAAACACCATATATTTT.